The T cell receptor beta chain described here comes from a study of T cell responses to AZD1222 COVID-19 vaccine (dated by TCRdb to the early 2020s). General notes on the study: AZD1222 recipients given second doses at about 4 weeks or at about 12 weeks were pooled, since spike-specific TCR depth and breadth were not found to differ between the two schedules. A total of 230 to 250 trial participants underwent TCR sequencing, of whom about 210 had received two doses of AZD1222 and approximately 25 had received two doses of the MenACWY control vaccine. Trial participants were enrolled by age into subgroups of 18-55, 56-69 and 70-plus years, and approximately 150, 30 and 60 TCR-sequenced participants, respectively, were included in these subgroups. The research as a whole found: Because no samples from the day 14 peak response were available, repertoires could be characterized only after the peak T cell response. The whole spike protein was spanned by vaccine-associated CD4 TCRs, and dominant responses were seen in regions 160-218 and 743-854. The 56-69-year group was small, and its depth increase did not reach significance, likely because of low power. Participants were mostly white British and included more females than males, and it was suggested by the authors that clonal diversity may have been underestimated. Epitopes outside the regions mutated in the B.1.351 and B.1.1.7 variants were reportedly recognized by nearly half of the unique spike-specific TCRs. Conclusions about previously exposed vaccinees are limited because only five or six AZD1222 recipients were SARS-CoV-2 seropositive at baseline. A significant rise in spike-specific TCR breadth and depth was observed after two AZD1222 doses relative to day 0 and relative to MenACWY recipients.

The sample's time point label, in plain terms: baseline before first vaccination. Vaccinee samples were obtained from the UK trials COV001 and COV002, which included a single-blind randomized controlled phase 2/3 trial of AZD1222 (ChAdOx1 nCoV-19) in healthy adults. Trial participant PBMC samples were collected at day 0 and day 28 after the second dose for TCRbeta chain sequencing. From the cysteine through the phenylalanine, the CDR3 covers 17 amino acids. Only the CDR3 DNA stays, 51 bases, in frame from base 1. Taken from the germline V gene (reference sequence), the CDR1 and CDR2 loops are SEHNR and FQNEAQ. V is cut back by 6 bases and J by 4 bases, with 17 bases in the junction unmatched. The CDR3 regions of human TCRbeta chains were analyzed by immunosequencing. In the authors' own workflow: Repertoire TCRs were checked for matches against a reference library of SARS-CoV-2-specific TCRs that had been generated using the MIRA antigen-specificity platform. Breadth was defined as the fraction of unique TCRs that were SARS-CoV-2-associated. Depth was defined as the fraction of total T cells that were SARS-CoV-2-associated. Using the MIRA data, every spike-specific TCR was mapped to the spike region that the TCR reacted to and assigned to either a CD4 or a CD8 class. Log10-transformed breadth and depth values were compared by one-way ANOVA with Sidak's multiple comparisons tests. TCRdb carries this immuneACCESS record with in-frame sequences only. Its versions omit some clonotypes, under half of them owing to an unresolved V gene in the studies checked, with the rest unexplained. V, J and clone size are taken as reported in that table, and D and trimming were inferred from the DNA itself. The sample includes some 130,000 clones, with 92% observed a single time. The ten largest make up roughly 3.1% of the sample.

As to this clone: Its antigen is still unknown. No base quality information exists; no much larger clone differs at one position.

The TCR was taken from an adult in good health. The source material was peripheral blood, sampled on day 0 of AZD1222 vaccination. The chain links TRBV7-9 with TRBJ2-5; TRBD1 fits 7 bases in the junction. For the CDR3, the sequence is CASRMGRQQGLGETQYF. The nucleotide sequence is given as TGTGCCAGCAGGATGGGGCGTCAACAGGGGTTAGGAGAGACCCAGTACTTC. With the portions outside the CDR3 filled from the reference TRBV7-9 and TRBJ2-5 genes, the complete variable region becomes DTGVSQNPRHKITKRGQNVTFRCDPISEHNRLYWYRQTLGQGPEFLTYFQNEAQLEKSRLLSDRFSAERPKGSFSTLEIQRTEQGDSAMYLCASRMGRQQGLGETQYFGPGTRLLVL.